This record looks at one T cell receptor (beta chain) sequence and its context. In Seattle, patients joined the study during active infection and were tracked longitudinally. These data are taken from a study of blood T cell repertoires in COVID-19. The wider study: Nucleic acid was either cDNA or gDNA, and it came from T cells, B-cell-depleted T cells, or PBMCs.

Some clones are missing from TCRdb's copy, which holds only in-frame ones; the method was immunoSEQ multiplex PCR. This sample yields some 290,000 clones, of which around 90% are seen a single time; around 0.93% belongs to the top ten. The sequenced sample consisted of peripheral blood. This receptor was identified in a woman between 40 and 50 years old with COVID-19, enrolled during active disease.

The CDR3 spells CASSMGRIHNYGYTF. The CDR3 DNA is TGTGCCAGTAGCATGGGGCGGATACATAACTATGGCTACACCTTC. The chain has TRBV19 and TRBJ1-2; tentative D call: TRBD1 (5 bases). V shed 6 bases and J shed 1 base, with 15 bases lying between them. The CDR3 totals 15 residues. The germline V gene encodes CDR1 LNHDA and CDR2 SQIVND (reference sequence).